What follows are 5 T cell receptor beta chains derived from one specimen sequenced in a study of control samples from healthy donors and cancer patients. The data were produced by immunoSEQ multiplex PCR, yet TCRdb's version contains in-frame clones alone and is incomplete. The top ten hold over 1.3% of the sample, which has roughly 180,000 clones, 85% to 95% seen once. The sample was blood. All receptors derive from a woman aged 18-29 years in good health.

The rearrangement joins TRBV5-1 to TRBJ1-2; TRBD1 matches 9 bases. CDR1 is SGHRS, CDR2 YFSETQ, per germline. This CDR3 has 15 amino acids. J was trimmed by 5 bases and V by 0 bases; bases with no gene match: 5. The CDR3 nucleotides read TGCGCCAGCAGCTTGGTCGATGGACAGGGGTATGGCTACACCTTC. This translates into CASSLVDGQGYGYTF.

This chain uses TRBV9 with TRBJ2-1; 8 nucleotides agree with TRBD2. The CDR3 totals 16 residues. CDR1 is SGDLS and CDR2 is YYNGEE in the germline V gene. V shed 4 bases and J 6 bases; nucleotides not matched to a gene: 12. The chain's CDR3 is CASSRWGTRGSNEQFF. The CDR3 nucleotides read TGTGCCAGCAGCAGGTGGGGGACTAGGGGATCCAATGAGCAGTTCTTC.

The CDR3 loop is CASSLVRDTEAFF. Here the CDR3 DNA reads TGCGCCAGCAGCTTGGTCAGGGACACTGAAGCTTTCTTT. This chain joins TRBV5-1 and TRBJ1-1; D perhaps matches TRBD1 (5 bases). The germline gives CDR1 SGHRS, CDR2 YFSETQ. V lost 0 bases to trimming and J lost 3 bases, with 6 bases between them. This CDR3 spans 13 amino acids.

In nucleotides, the CDR3 is TGTGCCACCAGCAGAGATTTGTGGTCGCAACAGGGGGACACTGAAGCTTTCTTT. The encoded protein is CATSRDLWSQQGDTEAFF. J is TRBJ1-1 and V is TRBV15, with 8 bases matching TRBD1. The germline V gene encodes CDR1 LNHNV and CDR2 YYDKDF (reference sequence). This CDR3 spans 18 amino acids. J gave up 3 bases and V 0 bases, and 12 bases lay outside the gene matches. Together with reference TRBV15 and TRBJ1-1, the CDR3 gives the full variable domain: DAMVIQNPRYQVTQFGKPVTLSCSQTLNHNVMYWYQQKSSQAPKLLFHYYDKDFNNEADTPDNFQSRRPNTSFCFLDIRSPGLGDTAMYLCATSRDLWSQQGDTEAFFGQGTRLTVV.

CDR3 protein: CASDKYRGTEAFF. CDR3 in DNA: TGTGCCAGCGATAAATATAGGGGGACTGAAGCTTTCTTT. The V and J genes are TRBV7-2 and TRBJ1-1; D is possibly TRBD1 (6 bases). V was clipped by 8 bases and J by 5 bases, with 15 bases between them. CDR3 size: 13 residues. CDR1 is SGHTA and CDR2 is FQGNSA in the germline V gene. The full variable domain, with the rest looked up from reference TRBV7-2 and TRBJ1-1, is GAGVSQSPSNKVTEKGKDVELRCDPISGHTALYWYRQSLGQGLEFLIYFQGNSAPDKSGLPSDRFSAERTGGSVSTLTIQRTQQEDSAVYLCASDKYRGTEAFFGQGTRLTVV.